Here is one TCR beta chain with its context. Its antigen remains unidentified. Sequence at one end of the junction differs from germline and may be a read error. This record belongs to a study of cytomegalovirus exposure and HLA in healthy donors. 13 Jbeta primers and 60 Vbeta primers were used for the PCR. Generated by immunoSEQ multiplex PCR, the TCRdb table keeps only in-frame clones and is missing some. The sample has 220,000 or so clones; around 73% are singletons. Notes on the study in general: As was reported, the classifier diagnosed cytomegalovirus status with high specificity and sensitivity. A later analysis linked a missense variant in DCLRE1C to the trimming of TCR beta V and J genes.

Material for sequencing was PBMCs. This sequence originates from a male donor in good health and CMV-seronegative.

Here the CDR3 DNA reads TGTGCCAGCAGCCTGGATAGGACAGGGACCCATTTT. Amino acids: CASSLDRTGTHF. The J gene is TRBJ1-3, the V gene TRBV7-9; 8 bases fit TRBD1. This CDR3 spans 12 amino acids. Germline V lookup: CDR1 SEHNR, CDR2 FQNEAQ (reference sequence).